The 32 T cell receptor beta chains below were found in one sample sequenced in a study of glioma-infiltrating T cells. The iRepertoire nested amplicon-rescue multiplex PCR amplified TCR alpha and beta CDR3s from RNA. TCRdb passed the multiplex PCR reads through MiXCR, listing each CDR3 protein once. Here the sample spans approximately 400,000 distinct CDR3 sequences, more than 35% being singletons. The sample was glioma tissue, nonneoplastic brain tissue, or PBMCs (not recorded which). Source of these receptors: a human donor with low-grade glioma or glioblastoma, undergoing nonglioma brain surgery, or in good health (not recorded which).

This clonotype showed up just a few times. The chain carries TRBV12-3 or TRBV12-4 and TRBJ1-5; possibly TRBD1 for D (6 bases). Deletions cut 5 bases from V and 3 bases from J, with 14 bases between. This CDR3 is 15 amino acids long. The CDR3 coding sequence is TGTGCCAGCAGTCATGGACAGCTGAACAATCAGCCCCAGCATTTT. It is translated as CASSHGQLNNQPQHF.

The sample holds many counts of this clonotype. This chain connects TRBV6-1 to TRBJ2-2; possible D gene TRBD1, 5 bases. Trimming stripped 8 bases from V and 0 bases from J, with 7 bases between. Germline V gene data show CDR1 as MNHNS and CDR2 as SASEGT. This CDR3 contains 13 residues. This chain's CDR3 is CASGHPNTGELFF. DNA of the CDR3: TGTGCCAGCGGACACCCGAACACCGGGGAGCTGTTTTTT.

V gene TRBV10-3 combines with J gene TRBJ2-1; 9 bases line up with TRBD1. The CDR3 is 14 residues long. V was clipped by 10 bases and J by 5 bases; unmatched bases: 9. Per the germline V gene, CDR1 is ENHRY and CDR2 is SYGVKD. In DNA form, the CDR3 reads TGTGCCACCGGCCGGGACAGGGACAACAATGAGCAGTTCTTC. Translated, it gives CATGRDRDNNEQFF.

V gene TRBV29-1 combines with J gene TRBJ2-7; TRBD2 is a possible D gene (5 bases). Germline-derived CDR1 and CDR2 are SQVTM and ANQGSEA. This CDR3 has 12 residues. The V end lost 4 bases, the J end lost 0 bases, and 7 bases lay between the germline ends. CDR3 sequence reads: CSVVGVSYEQYF. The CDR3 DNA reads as TGCAGCGTTGTGGGAGTCTCCTACGAGCAGTACTTC.

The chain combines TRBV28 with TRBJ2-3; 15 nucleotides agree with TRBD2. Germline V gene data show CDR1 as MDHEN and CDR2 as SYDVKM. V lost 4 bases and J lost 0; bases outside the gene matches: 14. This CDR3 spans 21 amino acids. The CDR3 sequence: CASSSPGLAGGPRGSTDTQYF. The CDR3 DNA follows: TGTGCCAGCAGTTCCCCTGGACTAGCGGGAGGGCCAAGGGGGAGCACAGATACGCAGTATTTT.

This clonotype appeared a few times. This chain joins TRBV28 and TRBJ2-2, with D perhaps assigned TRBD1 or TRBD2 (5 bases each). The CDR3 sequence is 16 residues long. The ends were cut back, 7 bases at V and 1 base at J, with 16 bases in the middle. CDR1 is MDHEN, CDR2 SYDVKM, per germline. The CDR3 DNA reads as TGTGCCAGCACCATTCCGGGACCCTTGAACACCGGGGAGCTGTTTTTT. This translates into CASTIPGPLNTGELFF.

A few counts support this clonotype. CDR3 bases: TGCGCCAGCAGCATCGGACGTAGCTCCTACGAGCAGTACTTC. This translates into CASSIGRSSYEQYF. The chain couples TRBV5-1 to TRBJ2-7; no firm D call. From germline, CDR1 is SGHRS and CDR2 YFSETQ. This CDR3 region has 14 residues. V was shortened by 4 bases and J by 0 bases, with 11 bases between the two germline ends.

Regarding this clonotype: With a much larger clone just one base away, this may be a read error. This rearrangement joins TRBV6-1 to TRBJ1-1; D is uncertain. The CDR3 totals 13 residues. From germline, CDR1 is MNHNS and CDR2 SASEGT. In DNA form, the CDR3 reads TGTGCGACCGAGGCGGCCACGCTAACTGAAGCTTTCTTT. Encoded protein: CATEAATLTEAFF.

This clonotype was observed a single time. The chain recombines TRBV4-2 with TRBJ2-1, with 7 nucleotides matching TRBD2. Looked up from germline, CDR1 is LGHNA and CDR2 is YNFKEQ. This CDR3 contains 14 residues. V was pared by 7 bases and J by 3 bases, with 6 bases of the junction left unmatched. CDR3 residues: CASTSERDYNEQFF. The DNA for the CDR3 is TGTGCCAGCACGAGCGAGCGGGACTACAATGAGCAGTTCTTC.

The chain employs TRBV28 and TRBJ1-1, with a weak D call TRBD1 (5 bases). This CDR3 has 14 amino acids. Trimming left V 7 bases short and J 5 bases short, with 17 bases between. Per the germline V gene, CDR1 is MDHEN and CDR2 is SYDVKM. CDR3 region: CASTPGGKRTEAFF. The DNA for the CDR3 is TGTGCCAGCACCCCTGGGGGGAAGAGAACTGAAGCTTTCTTT. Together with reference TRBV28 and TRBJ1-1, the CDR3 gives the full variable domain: DVKVTQSSRYLVKRTGEKVFLECVQDMDHENMFWYRQDPGLGLRLIYFSYDVKMKEKGDIPEGYSVSREKKERFSLILESASTNQTSMYLCASTPGGKRTEAFFGQGTRLTVV.

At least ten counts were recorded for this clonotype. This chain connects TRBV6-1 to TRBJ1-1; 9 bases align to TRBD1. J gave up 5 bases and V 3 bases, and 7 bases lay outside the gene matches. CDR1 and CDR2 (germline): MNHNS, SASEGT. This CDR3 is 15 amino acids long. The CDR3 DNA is TGTGCCAGCAGTGATGCCGGGACAGGGAAGACTGAAGCTTTCTTT. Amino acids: CASSDAGTGKTEAFF.

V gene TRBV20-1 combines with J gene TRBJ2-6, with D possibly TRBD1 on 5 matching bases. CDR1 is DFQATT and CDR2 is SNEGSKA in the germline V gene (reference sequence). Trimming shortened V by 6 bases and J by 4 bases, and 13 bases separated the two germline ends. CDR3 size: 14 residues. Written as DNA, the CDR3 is TGCAGTGCCACCAGTGGGGCCGGGGCCAACGTCCTGACTTTC. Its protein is CSATSGAGANVLTF.

The CDR3: CASSPPPPFNQPQHF. CDR3 DNA: TGTGCCAGCAGTCCCCCCCCCCCCTTCAATCAGCCCCAGCATTTT. The chain links TRBV27 to TRBJ1-5; D unclear. The germline V gene has CDR1 MNHEY and CDR2 SMNVEV (reference sequence). Deletions cut 5 bases from V and 3 bases from J, with 14 bases between. The CDR3 totals 15 residues.

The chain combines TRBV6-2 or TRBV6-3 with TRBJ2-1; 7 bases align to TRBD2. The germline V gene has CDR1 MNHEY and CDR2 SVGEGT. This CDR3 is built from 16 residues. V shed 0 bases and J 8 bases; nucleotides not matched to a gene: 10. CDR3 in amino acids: CASSYSGRVVFDEQFF. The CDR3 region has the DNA TGTGCCAGCAGTTACTCGGGGAGGGTTGTTTTTGATGAGCAGTTCTTC.

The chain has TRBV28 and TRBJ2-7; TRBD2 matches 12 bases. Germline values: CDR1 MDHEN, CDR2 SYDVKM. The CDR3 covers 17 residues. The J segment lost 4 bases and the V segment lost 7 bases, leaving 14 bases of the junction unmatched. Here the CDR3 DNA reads TGTGCCAGCAATAGCCTCTGGACTAGCGGGGAACTTTACGAGCAGTACTTC. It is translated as CASNSLWTSGELYEQYF.

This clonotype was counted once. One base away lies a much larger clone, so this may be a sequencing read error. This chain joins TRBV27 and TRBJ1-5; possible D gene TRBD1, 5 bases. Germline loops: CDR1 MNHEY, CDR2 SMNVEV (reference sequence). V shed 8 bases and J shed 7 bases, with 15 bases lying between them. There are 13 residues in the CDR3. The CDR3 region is CASGLVGAQPQHF. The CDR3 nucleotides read TGTGCCAGCGGGTTGGTAGGGGCCCAGCCCCAGCATTTT.

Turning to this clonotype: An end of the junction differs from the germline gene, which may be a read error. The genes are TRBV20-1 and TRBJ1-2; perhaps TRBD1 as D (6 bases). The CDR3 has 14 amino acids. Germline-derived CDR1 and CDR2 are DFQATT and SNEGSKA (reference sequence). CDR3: CSAIFPDRSYGCTF. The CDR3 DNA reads TGCAGTGCTATTTTCCCAGACAGGTCCTATGGCTGCACCTTC.

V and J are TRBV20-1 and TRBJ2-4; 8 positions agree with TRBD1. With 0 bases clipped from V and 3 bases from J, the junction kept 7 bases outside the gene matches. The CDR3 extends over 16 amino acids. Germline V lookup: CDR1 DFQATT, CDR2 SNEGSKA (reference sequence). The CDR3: CSARDIQGAGKNIQYF. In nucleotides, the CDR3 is TGCAGTGCTAGAGATATCCAGGGGGCAGGCAAAAACATTCAGTACTTC.

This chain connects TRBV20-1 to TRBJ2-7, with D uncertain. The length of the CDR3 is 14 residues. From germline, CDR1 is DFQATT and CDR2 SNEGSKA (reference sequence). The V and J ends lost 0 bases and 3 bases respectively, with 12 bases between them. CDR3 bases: TGCAGTGCTAGAGATCGTGTCGACTTCTACGAGCAGTACTTC. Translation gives CSARDRVDFYEQYF.

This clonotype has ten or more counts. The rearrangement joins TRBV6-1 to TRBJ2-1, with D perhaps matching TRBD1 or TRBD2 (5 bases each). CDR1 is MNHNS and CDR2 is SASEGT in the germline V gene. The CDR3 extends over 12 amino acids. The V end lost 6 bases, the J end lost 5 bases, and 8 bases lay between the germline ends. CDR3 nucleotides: TGTGCCAGCAGGCAGGGAGACAATGAGCAGTTCTTC. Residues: CASRQGDNEQFF.

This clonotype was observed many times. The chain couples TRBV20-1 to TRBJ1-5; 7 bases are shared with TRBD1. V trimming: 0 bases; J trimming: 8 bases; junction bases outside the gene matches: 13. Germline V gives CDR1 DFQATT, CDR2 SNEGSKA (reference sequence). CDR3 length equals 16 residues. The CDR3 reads CSARDPQAGGLKPQHF. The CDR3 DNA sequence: TGCAGTGCTAGAGACCCACAAGCAGGGGGTTTAAAGCCCCAGCATTTT.

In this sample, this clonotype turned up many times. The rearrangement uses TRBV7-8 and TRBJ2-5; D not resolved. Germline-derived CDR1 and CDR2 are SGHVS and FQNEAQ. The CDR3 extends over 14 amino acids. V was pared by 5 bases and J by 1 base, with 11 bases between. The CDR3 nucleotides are TGTGCCAGCAGCCCCCAACGGTCCCAAGAGACCCAGTACTTC. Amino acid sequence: CASSPQRSQETQYF. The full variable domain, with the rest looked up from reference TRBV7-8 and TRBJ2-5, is GAGVSQSPRYKVAKRGQDVALRCDPISGHVSLFWYQQALGQGPEFLTYFQNEAQLDKSGLPSDRFFAERPEGSVSTLKIQRTQQEDSAVYLCASSPQRSQETQYFGPGTRLLVL.

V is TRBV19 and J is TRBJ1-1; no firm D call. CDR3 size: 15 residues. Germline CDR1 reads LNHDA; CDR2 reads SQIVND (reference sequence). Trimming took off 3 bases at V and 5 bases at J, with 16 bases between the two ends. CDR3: CASSINGDVGTEAFF. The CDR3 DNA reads TGTGCCAGTAGTATTAATGGCGACGTGGGGACTGAAGCTTTCTTT.

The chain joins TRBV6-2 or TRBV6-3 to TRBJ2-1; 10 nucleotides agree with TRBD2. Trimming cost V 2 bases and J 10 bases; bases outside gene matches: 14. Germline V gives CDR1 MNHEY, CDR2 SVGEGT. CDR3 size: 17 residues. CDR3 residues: CASSYAALAGVKWEQFF. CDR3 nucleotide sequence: TGTGCCAGCAGTTACGCGGCGCTAGCGGGAGTTAAATGGGAGCAGTTCTTC.

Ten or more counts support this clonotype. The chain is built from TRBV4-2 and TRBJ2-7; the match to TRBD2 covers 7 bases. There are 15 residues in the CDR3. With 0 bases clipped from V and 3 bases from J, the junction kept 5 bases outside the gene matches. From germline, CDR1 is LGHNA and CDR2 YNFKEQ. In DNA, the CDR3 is TGTGCCAGCAGCCAAGAGGCAGCGGGGCACTACGAGCAGTACTTC. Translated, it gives CASSQEAAGHYEQYF.

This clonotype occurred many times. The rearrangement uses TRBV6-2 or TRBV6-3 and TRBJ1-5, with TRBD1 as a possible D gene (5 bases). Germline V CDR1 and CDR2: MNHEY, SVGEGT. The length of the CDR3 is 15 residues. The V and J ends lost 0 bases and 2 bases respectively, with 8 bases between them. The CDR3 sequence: CASSYSSRGNQPQHF. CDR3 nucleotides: TGTGCCAGCAGTTACTCAAGCAGGGGCAATCAGCCCCAGCATTTT.

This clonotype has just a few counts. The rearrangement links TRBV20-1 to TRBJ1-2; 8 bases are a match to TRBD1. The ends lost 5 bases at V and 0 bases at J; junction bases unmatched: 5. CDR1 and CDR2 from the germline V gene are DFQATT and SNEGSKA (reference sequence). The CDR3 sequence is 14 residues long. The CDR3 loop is CSAWDRTANYGYTF. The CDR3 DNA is TGCAGTGCTTGGGACAGGACAGCTAACTATGGCTACACCTTC.

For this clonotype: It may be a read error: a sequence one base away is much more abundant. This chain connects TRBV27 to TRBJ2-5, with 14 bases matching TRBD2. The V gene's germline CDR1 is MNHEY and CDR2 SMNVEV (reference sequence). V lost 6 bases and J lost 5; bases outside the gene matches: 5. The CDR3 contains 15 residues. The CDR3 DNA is TGTGCCAGCAGCCCCGGGACTAGCGGGAGCGAGACCCAGTACTTC. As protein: CASSPGTSGSETQYF.

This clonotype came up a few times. The CDR3 DNA is TGTGCCACCAGTGAATCAACTAGCGGACAGTTCTTC. As protein: CATSESTSGQFF. The chain carries TRBV24-1 and TRBJ2-1; 8 positions agree with TRBD2. Germline values: CDR1 KGHDR, CDR2 SFDVKD. Trimming took 4 bases from V and 13 from J; bases not matched to a gene: 5. The CDR3 sequence is 12 residues long.

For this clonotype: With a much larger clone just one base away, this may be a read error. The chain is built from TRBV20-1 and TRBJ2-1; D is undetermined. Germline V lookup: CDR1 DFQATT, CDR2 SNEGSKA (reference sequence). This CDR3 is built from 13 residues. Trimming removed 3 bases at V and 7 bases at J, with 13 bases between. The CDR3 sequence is CSARGFRPNEQFF. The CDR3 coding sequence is TGCAGTGCTAGGGGCTTTAGGCCGAATGAGCAGTTCTTC.

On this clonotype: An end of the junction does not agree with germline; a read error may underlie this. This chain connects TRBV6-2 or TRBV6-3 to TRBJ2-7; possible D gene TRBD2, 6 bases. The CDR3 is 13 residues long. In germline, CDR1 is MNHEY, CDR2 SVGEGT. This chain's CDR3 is CGSSFAGTYEQYF. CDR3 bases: TGTGGCAGCAGTTTCGCGGGGACCTACGAGCAGTACTTC.

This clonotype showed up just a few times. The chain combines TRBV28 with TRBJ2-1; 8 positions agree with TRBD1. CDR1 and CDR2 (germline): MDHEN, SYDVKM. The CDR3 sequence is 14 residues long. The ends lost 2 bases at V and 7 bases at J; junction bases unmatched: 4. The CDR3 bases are TGTGCCAGCAGTTTACAGGGGGCAAGGAATGAGCAGTTCTTC. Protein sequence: CASSLQGARNEQFF.